The rows below give T cell receptor beta chains drawn from one sample of a study of response to subunit inactivated influenza vaccine. TCRdb re-analysed the RT-PCR reads in MiXCR, keeping a single row per CDR3 protein. The sample holds approximately 500,000 distinct CDR3 sequences, over 10% seen once. Sequencing used PBMCs from blood, obtained about 40 days after vaccination. These receptors originate from a man in his fifties who received an inactivated influenza vaccine. Both conserved end residues are part of each CDR3. Fields, in order: V gene, clone size, D gene, J gene, CDR3 DNA, CDR3 protein. The D gene is left open where the match is weak. The size entry is marked missing in some rows and otherwise reads once, few, many or a size class.

V: TRBV14
size: many
D: NA
J: TRBJ2-6
DNA: TGTGCCAGCAGTGTCTCTGGGGCCAACGTCCTGACTTTC
CDR3: CASSVSGANVLTF

V: TRBV6-5
size: NA
D: NA
J: TRBJ2-3
DNA: TGTGCCAGCAGTTACTCGGTGGGAGATACGCAGTATTTT
CDR3: CASSYSVGDTQYF

V: TRBV3-1
size: NA
D: TRBD2
J: TRBJ2-3
DNA: TGTGCCAGCACCGGAGCGGGAGAAGCGGCAGATACGCAGTATTTT
CDR3: CASTGAGEAADTQYF

V: TRBV2
size: once
D: NA
J: TRBJ2-1
DNA: TGTGCCAGCAGCGGTCTGACGGGATACTACAATGAGCAGTTCTTC
CDR3: CASSGLTGYYNEQFF

V: TRBV19
size: NA
D: TRBD2
J: TRBJ2-5
DNA: TGTGTCAGTAGTAGGGGACTAGCTGAGACCCAGTACTTC
CDR3: CVSSRGLAETQYF

V: TRBV29-1
size: few
D: NA
J: TRBJ2-5
DNA: TGCAGCGTTAGGAGGGGAACTGGGCAAGAGACCCAGTACTTC
CDR3: CSVRRGTGQETQYF

V: TRBV25-1
size: NA
D: NA
J: TRBJ2-5
DNA: TGTGCCAGCAGTGAATATAAAGGGGACCCATCGAGAGAGACCCAGTACTTC
CDR3: CASSEYKGDPSRETQYF

V: TRBV7-2
size: few
D: NA
J: TRBJ2-3
DNA: TGTGCCAGCAGCTTAGTTCCGGGGGTAGATACGCAGTATTTT
CDR3: CASSLVPGVDTQYF

V: TRBV4-2
size: few
D: NA
J: TRBJ1-5
DNA: TGTGCCAGCAGCCAAGGGGGGACTAATCAGCCCCAGCATTTT
CDR3: CASSQGGTNQPQHF

V: TRBV4-2
size: few
D: NA
J: TRBJ1-2
DNA: TGTGCCAGCAGCCAAGTGGGGGGACTTTACTATGGCTACACCTTC
CDR3: CASSQVGGLYYGYTF

V: TRBV7-9
size: NA
D: NA
J: TRBJ2-7
DNA: TGTGCCAGCAGCTCCCTGGTGTACGAGCAGTACTTC
CDR3: CASSSLVYEQYF

V: TRBV7-2
size: many
D: NA
J: TRBJ2-1
DNA: TGTGCCAGCAGCTTAGGTGCTAAAAACAATGAGCAGTTCTTC
CDR3: CASSLGAKNNEQFF

V: TRBV2
size: NA
D: TRBD2
J: TRBJ2-7
DNA: TGTGCCAGCAGTTTATCCGGGACTAGCGGGACCAATGTCTACGAGCAGTACTTC
CDR3: CASSLSGTSGTNVYEQYF

V: TRBV12-3/TRBV12-4
size: NA
D: NA
J: TRBJ2-3
DNA: TGTGCCAGACAGCTTGGCGCAGATACGCAGTATTTT
CDR3: CARQLGADTQYF

V: TRBV6-2/TRBV6-3
size: NA
D: NA
J: TRBJ2-1
DNA: TGTGCCAGCAGCGGTTTTGGGGGTTCGGGCTATGAGCAGTTCTTC
CDR3: CASSGFGGSGYEQFF

V: TRBV10-3
size: many
D: NA
J: TRBJ2-1
DNA: TGTGCCATCAGTGAGTCGGCTAGCCGGAGGAGTCTCTTC
CDR3: CAISESASRRSLF

V: TRBV5-1
size: NA
D: TRBD1
J: TRBJ2-3
DNA: TGCGCCAGCAGCTTGGAGCGACAGGGACACGCAGATACGCAGTATTTT
CDR3: CASSLERQGHADTQYF

V: TRBV6-5
size: few
D: NA
J: TRBJ2-7
DNA: TGTGCCAGCTATGCGACCTCCTACGAGCAGTACTTC
CDR3: CASYATSYEQYF

V: TRBV24-1
size: many
D: NA
J: TRBJ2-3
DNA: TGTGCCACCAGTGACAGACTAGGCACAGATACGCAGTATTTT
CDR3: CATSDRLGTDTQYF

V: TRBV12-3/TRBV12-4
size: few
D: NA
J: TRBJ2-2
DNA: TGTGCCAGCAGTTTCACCTACACCGGGGAGCTGTTTTTT
CDR3: CASSFTYTGELFF

V: TRBV4-3
size: NA
D: NA
J: TRBJ2-5
DNA: TGCGCCAGCAGCCAAGGGGGAAGCGACCAGTACTTC
CDR3: CASSQGGSDQYF

V: TRBV6-5
size: NA
D: NA
J: TRBJ2-2
DNA: TGTGCCAGCAGTACGCTAGCCGGGGAGCTGTTTTTT
CDR3: CASSTLAGELFF

V: TRBV29-1
size: few
D: TRBD1
J: TRBJ2-2
DNA: TGCAGCGCACCGGGACAGGGATCCGGGGAGCTGTTTTTT
CDR3: CSAPGQGSGELFF

V: TRBV10-3
size: few
D: NA
J: TRBJ2-3
DNA: TGTGCCATCAGTGAGACCGCCCGAACCTTCACAGATACGCAGTATTTT
CDR3: CAISETARTFTDTQYF

V: TRBV20-1
size: many
D: NA
J: TRBJ2-1
DNA: TGCAGTGCTAGCTGGGTTTTCAATGAGCAGTTCTTC
CDR3: CSASWVFNEQFF

V: TRBV2
size: once
D: NA
J: TRBJ1-2
DNA: TGTGCCAGCAGTGAATTTCTGGACAGAGCTAACTATGGCTACACCTTC
CDR3: CASSEFLDRANYGYTF

V: TRBV20-1
size: NA
D: NA
J: TRBJ2-7
DNA: TGCAGTGCGGAAGGGACTCGCGGGACCAACGAGCAGTACTTC
CDR3: CSAEGTRGTNEQYF

V: TRBV30
size: once
D: TRBD1
J: TRBJ1-4
DNA: TGTGCCTGGAGTGACCCGGGACAGGGGGCTTATACTGAAAAACTGTTTTTT
CDR3: CAWSDPGQGAYTEKLFF

V: TRBV6-2/TRBV6-3
size: NA
D: NA
J: TRBJ2-4
DNA: TGTGCCAGCAGTTACTTGGCCCGCGCCAAAAACATTCAGTACTTC
CDR3: CASSYLARAKNIQYF

V: TRBV5-5
size: few
D: NA
J: TRBJ2-2
DNA: TGTGCCAGCAGCTTAACCCAGGGGAACACCGGGGAGCTGTTTTTT
CDR3: CASSLTQGNTGELFF

V: TRBV20-1
size: many
D: NA
J: TRBJ2-2
DNA: TGCAGTGCCGAGGGACAGAACACCGGGGAGCTGTTTTTT
CDR3: CSAEGQNTGELFF

V: TRBV28
size: few
D: TRBD1
J: TRBJ2-1
DNA: TGTGCCAGCAGTTCCCCCGGGACAGGGGCCTACAATGAGCAGTTCTTC
CDR3: CASSSPGTGAYNEQFF

V: TRBV3-1
size: few
D: NA
J: TRBJ2-1
DNA: TGTGCCAGCAGCCAAGACCCCCACGTCCCTTACAATGAGCAGTTCTTC
CDR3: CASSQDPHVPYNEQFF

V: TRBV9
size: few
D: TRBD1
J: TRBJ2-1
DNA: TGTGCCAGCAGCGTAGTAGTGACAGGGGACAATGAGCAGTTCTTC
CDR3: CASSVVVTGDNEQFF

V: TRBV20-1
size: NA
D: NA
J: TRBJ1-6
DNA: TGCAGTGCTAGCACAACGGCGGGGTCTGTGCGATCTTCACCCCTCCACTTT
CDR3: CSASTTAGSVRSSPLHF

V: TRBV12-3/TRBV12-4
size: many
D: NA
J: TRBJ2-6
DNA: TGTGCCAGCAGTTTAGCGCTGGGCTCTGGGGCCAACGTCCTGACTTTC
CDR3: CASSLALGSGANVLTF

V: TRBV7-9
size: few
D: NA
J: TRBJ1-4
DNA: TGTGCCAGCAGCTCTCTGGAGAAACTGTTTTTT
CDR3: CASSSLEKLFF

V: TRBV7-9
size: once
D: NA
J: TRBJ2-2
DNA: TGTGCCAGCAGCTTAGGACGGCAGGGTAACACCGGGGAGCTGTTTTTT
CDR3: CASSLGRQGNTGELFF

V: TRBV4-2
size: NA
D: NA
J: TRBJ2-1
DNA: TGTGCCAGCAGCCAAGATGTCGGGTTAATCGAGCAGTTCTTC
CDR3: CASSQDVGLIEQFF

V: TRBV7-9
size: NA
D: TRBD1
J: TRBJ1-5
DNA: TGTGCCAGCAGCCCCGGGACAGGGCGACAGCCCCAGCATTTT
CDR3: CASSPGTGRQPQHF

V: TRBV7-9
size: few
D: NA
J: TRBJ2-4
DNA: TGTGCCAGCAGCCCCTCTAGGGTTACTTCCAAAAACATTCAGTACTTC
CDR3: CASSPSRVTSKNIQYF

V: TRBV10-3
size: NA
D: TRBD2
J: TRBJ2-3
DNA: TGTGCCATCAGGGGAGCGGGGGATACGCAGTATTTT
CDR3: CAIRGAGDTQYF

V: TRBV6-5
size: few
D: TRBD2
J: TRBJ2-5
DNA: TGTGCCAGCAGTTACTCGATCAGCGGGAGCGAGACCCAGTACTTC
CDR3: CASSYSISGSETQYF

V: TRBV5-1
size: few
D: NA
J: TRBJ2-1
DNA: TGCGCCAGCAGCCCCCGGGTGGGGGGCTCCTACAATGAGCAGTTCTTC
CDR3: CASSPRVGGSYNEQFF

V: TRBV29-1
size: NA
D: NA
J: TRBJ2-1
DNA: TGCAGCGTTTACCCCTTCCCTGACACGACCTCCTACAATGAGCAGTTCTTC
CDR3: CSVYPFPDTTSYNEQFF

V: TRBV12-3/TRBV12-4
size: few
D: TRBD1
J: TRBJ2-3
DNA: TGTGCCAGCAGACCCGGGACAGGGCGGTCAGATACGCAGTATTTT
CDR3: CASRPGTGRSDTQYF

V: TRBV5-1
size: NA
D: NA
J: TRBJ2-5
DNA: TGCGCCAGCAGCTTGGCGGGGCAGCAAGAGACCCAGTACTTC
CDR3: CASSLAGQQETQYF

V: TRBV29-1
size: NA
D: TRBD2
J: TRBJ2-1
DNA: TGCAGCGTTGGACGAGGGGCTAGCGGGAGCTACAATGAGCAGTTCTTC
CDR3: CSVGRGASGSYNEQFF

V: TRBV24-1
size: once
D: TRBD1
J: TRBJ2-3
DNA: TGTGCCACCAGTGACTTACCGGGACAGGGGAGAACAGATACGCAGTATTTT
CDR3: CATSDLPGQGRTDTQYF

V: TRBV6-4
size: NA
D: NA
J: TRBJ2-6
DNA: TGTGCCAGCAGGCCTGAAGTCAGGTTTTTGTCGGCTGGGGCCAACGTCCTGACTTTC
CDR3: CASRPEVRFLSAGANVLTF

V: TRBV11-2
size: NA
D: NA
J: TRBJ2-6
DNA: TGTGCCAGCAGCTCCCAGGGCAGGGGTTACTCTGGGGCCAACGTCCTGACTTTC
CDR3: CASSSQGRGYSGANVLTF

V: TRBV3-1
size: few
D: TRBD1
J: TRBJ2-1
DNA: TGTGCCAGCAGCCAAGATCTAACAGGGGCATACAATGAGCAGTTCTTC
CDR3: CASSQDLTGAYNEQFF